This is a list of T cell receptor beta chains from one sample in a study of regulatory T cells in long-lasting Graves disease. TCRdb reprocessed the multiplex PCR reads with MiXCR, giving one entry per CDR3 protein. The sample carries about 450,000 distinct CDR3 sequences, around a quarter recorded once. The sample was peripheral blood mononuclear cells (PBMCs), taken when the disease was refractory, from a patient treated with antithyroid drugs. The origin of the receptors is a female donor with Graves disease. Each CDR3 is given with its conserved first and last residue. Fields, in order: clone size, D gene, V gene, J gene, CDR3 protein, CDR3 DNA. A D gene is named only where the DNA matches it firmly. Some rows mark clone size as missing; the rest say once, few, many or name a class of expanded clone.

clone size: .; D gene: .; V gene: TRBV7-2; J gene: TRBJ2-3; CDR3 protein: CASRVGTSTDTQYF; CDR3 DNA: TGTGCCAGCAGGGTGGGGACTAGCACAGATACGCAGTATTTT
clone size: many; D gene: .; V gene: TRBV12-3/TRBV12-4; J gene: TRBJ1-1; CDR3 protein: CASSLDAGANTEAFF; CDR3 DNA: TGTGCCAGCAGTTTAGATGCAGGAGCGAACACTGAAGCTTTCTTT
clone size: .; D gene: TRBD2; V gene: TRBV9; J gene: TRBJ2-1; CDR3 protein: CASSPPGRAHNEQFF; CDR3 DNA: TGTGCCAGCAGCCCCCCTGGGAGGGCCCACAATGAGCAGTTCTTC
clone size: .; D gene: .; V gene: TRBV6-9; J gene: TRBJ1-1; CDR3 protein: CASSYLSGTGEAFF; CDR3 DNA: TGTGCCAGCAGTTATCTGTCAGGGACCGGTGAAGCTTTCTTT
clone size: .; D gene: TRBD2; V gene: TRBV4-1; J gene: TRBJ2-5; CDR3 protein: CASSQDGGRGRGETQYF; CDR3 DNA: TGCGCCAGCAGCCAAGACGGGGGACGAGGGAGGGGTGAGACCCAGTACTTC
clone size: few; D gene: .; V gene: TRBV9; J gene: TRBJ2-5; CDR3 protein: CASSVANRDQETQYF; CDR3 DNA: TGTGCCAGCAGCGTAGCTAACAGAGACCAAGAGACCCAGTACTTC
clone size: many; D gene: .; V gene: TRBV7-9; J gene: TRBJ2-7; CDR3 protein: CASRPVGAGYEQYF; CDR3 DNA: TGTGCCAGCAGGCCCGTGGGAGCGGGCTACGAGCAGTACTTC
clone size: .; D gene: TRBD2; V gene: TRBV20-1; J gene: TRBJ2-1; CDR3 protein: CSASSGIMNEQFF; CDR3 DNA: TGCAGTGCTTCTAGCGGGATTATGAATGAGCAGTTCTTC
clone size: many; D gene: TRBD1; V gene: TRBV6-1; J gene: TRBJ2-2; CDR3 protein: CASSPRTGGWTGELFF; CDR3 DNA: TGTGCCAGCAGTCCTCGGACAGGGGGCTGGACCGGGGAGCTGTTTTTT
clone size: many; D gene: .; V gene: TRBV2; J gene: TRBJ2-6; CDR3 protein: CASSAGDTGANVLTF; CDR3 DNA: TGTGCCAGCAGTGCGGGGGACACTGGGGCCAACGTCCTGACTTTC
clone size: .; D gene: .; V gene: TRBV30; J gene: TRBJ1-2; CDR3 protein: CAWSPGKPHGYTF; CDR3 DNA: TGTGCCTGGAGTCCCGGCAAGCCACATGGCTACACCTTC
clone size: many; D gene: .; V gene: TRBV6-5; J gene: TRBJ2-5; CDR3 protein: CASSYGGEETQYF; CDR3 DNA: TGTGCCAGCAGTTATGGGGGAGAAGAGACCCAGTACTTC
clone size: few; D gene: .; V gene: TRBV3-1; J gene: TRBJ2-5; CDR3 protein: CASSQDLGRKETQYF; CDR3 DNA: TGTGCCAGCAGCCAAGATCTTGGCAGAAAAGAGACCCAGTACTTC
clone size: .; D gene: TRBD1; V gene: TRBV6-2/TRBV6-3; J gene: TRBJ2-1; CDR3 protein: CASSRQGAGEQFF; CDR3 DNA: TGTGCCAGCAGTCGACAGGGGGCGGGTGAGCAGTTCTTC
clone size: few; D gene: .; V gene: TRBV12-3/TRBV12-4; J gene: TRBJ1-5; CDR3 protein: CAISRVGNQPQHF; CDR3 DNA: TGTGCCATCAGCAGGGTTGGCAATCAGCCCCAGCATTTT
clone size: .; D gene: TRBD2; V gene: TRBV29-1; J gene: TRBJ2-7; CDR3 protein: CSVATSGGGEQYF; CDR3 DNA: TGCAGCGTTGCTACTAGCGGAGGAGGCGAGCAGTACTTC
clone size: few; D gene: .; V gene: TRBV30; J gene: TRBJ2-4; CDR3 protein: CAWSAGQGLKNIQYF; CDR3 DNA: TGTGCCTGGAGTGCCGGGCAGGGACTGAAAAACATTCAGTACTTC
clone size: few; D gene: .; V gene: TRBV29-1; J gene: TRBJ1-1; CDR3 protein: CSAIQGLGAFF; CDR3 DNA: TGCAGCGCGATACAGGGCTTGGGGGCTTTCTTT
clone size: few; D gene: .; V gene: TRBV7-8; J gene: TRBJ2-7; CDR3 protein: CASSLVVDLRYEQYF; CDR3 DNA: TGTGCCAGCAGCTTAGTGGTAGATTTAAGATACGAGCAGTACTTC
clone size: .; D gene: .; V gene: TRBV5-1; J gene: TRBJ2-2; CDR3 protein: CASSSTTSPDGELFF; CDR3 DNA: TGCGCCAGCAGCTCTACGACTAGTCCGGACGGGGAGCTGTTTTTT
clone size: many; D gene: .; V gene: TRBV30; J gene: TRBJ1-6; CDR3 protein: CAWTWDSINSPLHF; CDR3 DNA: TGTGCCTGGACGTGGGATTCGATTAATTCACCCCTCCACTTT
clone size: many; D gene: .; V gene: TRBV30; J gene: TRBJ2-2; CDR3 protein: CAWSYVTWELFF; CDR3 DNA: TGTGCCTGGAGTTATGTCACTTGGGAGCTGTTTTTT
clone size: many; D gene: .; V gene: TRBV6-1; J gene: TRBJ1-1; CDR3 protein: CASSEPVGPEAFF; CDR3 DNA: TGTGCCAGCAGTGAACCAGTAGGGCCTGAAGCTTTCTTT
clone size: few; D gene: .; V gene: TRBV24-1; J gene: TRBJ1-5; CDR3 protein: CATSDFRGTASNQPQHF; CDR3 DNA: TGTGCCACCAGTGATTTTCGGGGGACGGCTAGCAATCAGCCCCAGCATTTT
clone size: .; D gene: TRBD1; V gene: TRBV29-1; J gene: TRBJ1-2; CDR3 protein: CSVAGQGGANYGYTF; CDR3 DNA: TGCAGCGTTGCGGGACAGGGGGGGGCTAACTATGGCTACACCTTC
clone size: .; D gene: .; V gene: TRBV20-1; J gene: TRBJ1-2; CDR3 protein: CSASLMGTAANYGYTF; CDR3 DNA: TGCAGTGCTAGTTTAATGGGGACCGCAGCTAACTATGGCTACACCTTC
clone size: .; D gene: TRBD1; V gene: TRBV30; J gene: TRBJ1-5; CDR3 protein: CAWKQGSQPQHF; CDR3 DNA: TGTGCCTGGAAACAGGGGAGTCAGCCCCAGCATTTT